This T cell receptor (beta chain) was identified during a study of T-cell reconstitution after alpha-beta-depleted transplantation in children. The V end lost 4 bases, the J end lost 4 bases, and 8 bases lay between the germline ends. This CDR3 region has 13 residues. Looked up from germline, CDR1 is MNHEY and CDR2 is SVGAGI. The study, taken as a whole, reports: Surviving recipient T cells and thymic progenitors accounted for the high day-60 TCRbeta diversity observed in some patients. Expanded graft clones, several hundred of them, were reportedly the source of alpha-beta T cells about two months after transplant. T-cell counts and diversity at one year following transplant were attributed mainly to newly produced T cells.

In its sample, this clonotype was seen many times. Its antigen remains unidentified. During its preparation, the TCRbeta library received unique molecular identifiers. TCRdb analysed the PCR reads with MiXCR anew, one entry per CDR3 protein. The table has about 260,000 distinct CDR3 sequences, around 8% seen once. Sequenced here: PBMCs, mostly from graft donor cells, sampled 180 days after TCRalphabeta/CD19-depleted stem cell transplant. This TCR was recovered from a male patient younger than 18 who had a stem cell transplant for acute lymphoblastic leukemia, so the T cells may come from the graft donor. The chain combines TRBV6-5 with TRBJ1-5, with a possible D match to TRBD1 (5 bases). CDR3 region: CASSWGGNQPQHF. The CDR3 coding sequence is TGTGCCAGCAGTTGGGGGGGGAATCAGCCCCAGCATTTT.